This entry lists 28 T cell receptor beta chains sequenced from one sample in a study of blood T cell repertoires in COVID-19. TCRdb keeps only in-frame clones here, not all; method: immunoSEQ multiplex PCR. The sample carries hundreds of thousands of clones, more than 75% recorded once. The specimen sequenced was peripheral blood. All receptors derive from a woman in her 30s who had recovered from COVID-19.

This chain links TRBV9 with TRBJ2-1; the match to TRBD1 covers 9 bases. Per germline, CDR1 SGDLS and CDR2 YYNGEE. The CDR3 extends over 16 amino acids. V lost 0 bases, J lost 4 bases, and 5 bases stayed unmatched. As DNA, the CDR3 is TGTGCCAGCAGCGTAGAAGACAGGGGGGTATACAATGAGCAGTTCTTC. It codes for CASSVEDRGVYNEQFF. Together with reference TRBV9 and TRBJ2-1, the CDR3 gives the full variable domain: DSGVTQTPKHLITATGQRVTLRCSPRSGDLSVYWYQQSLDQGLQFLIQYYNGEERAKGNILERFSAQQFPDLHSELNLSSLELGDSALYFCASSVEDRGVYNEQFFGPGTRLTVL.

The CDR3 coding sequence is TGCGCCAGCAGCCCCTACCTGACTAGCGGGGCCCTCGAGCAGTACTTC. Protein sequence: CASSPYLTSGALEQYF. The chain carries TRBV4-1 and TRBJ2-7, with TRBD2 identical over 11 bases. V was clipped by 4 bases and J by 6 bases; unmatched bases: 11. The length of the CDR3 is 16 residues. The germline gives CDR1 MGHRA, CDR2 YSYEKL.

The chain has TRBV7-9 and TRBJ2-7, with 10 bases matching TRBD1. With 3 bases clipped from V and 2 bases from J, the junction kept 1 base outside the gene matches. The CDR3 is 14 amino acids. Germline V lookup: CDR1 SEHNR, CDR2 FQNEAQ (reference sequence). CDR3 DNA sequence: TGTGCCAGCAGCTTGGACAGGGGGACCTACGAGCAGTACTTC. Translation gives CASSLDRGTYEQYF.

V usage is TRBV2 and J usage is TRBJ1-2, with 7 bases matching TRBD1. The germline gives CDR1 SNHLY, CDR2 FYNNEI. The CDR3 contains 14 residues. V dropped 6 bases and J dropped 3; count of bases not matched to a gene: 7. The DNA for the CDR3 is TGTGCCAGCAGAACGACAGGGAGCGACTATGGCTACACCTTC. The encoded protein is CASRTTGSDYGYTF.

The chain carries TRBV28 and TRBJ2-2; the D gene is possibly TRBD2 (5 bases). The germline V gene has CDR1 MDHEN and CDR2 SYDVKM. V lost 5 bases, J lost 6 bases, and 22 bases lay in between. This CDR3 has 17 amino acids. CDR3: CASSPAWRRRGPGELFF. The CDR3 nucleotides read TGTGCCAGCAGTCCCGCCTGGCGGAGACGAGGGCCCGGGGAGCTGTTTTTT. Filled out from reference TRBV28 and TRBJ2-2, the complete variable domain reads DVKVTQSSRYLVKRTGEKVFLECVQDMDHENMFWYRQDPGLGLRLIYFSYDVKMKEKGDIPEGYSVSREKKERFSLILESASTNQTSMYLCASSPAWRRRGPGELFFGEGSRLTVL.

The chain carries TRBV12-3 or TRBV12-4 and TRBJ2-7; a possible D gene is TRBD2 (6 bases). This CDR3 is built from 12 residues. Deletions cut 7 bases from V and 0 bases from J, with 7 bases between. As DNA, the CDR3 is TGTGCCAGCACGCGGGACTCCTACGAGCAGTACTTC. Amino acids: CASTRDSYEQYF.

About this clone: Its ends do not fully match the called genes, so a read error is possible. The chain uses TRBV7-7 and TRBJ2-3, with 7 bases matching TRBD2. This CDR3 is built from 15 residues. Per the germline V gene, CDR1 is SSHAT and CDR2 is FNYEAQ (reference sequence). CDR3 region: CASSRAGEITDTQYF. CDR3 in DNA: TGTGCTAGCAGCCGGGCGGGGGAAATCACAGATACGCAGTATTTT.

The gene calls are TRBV6-6 and TRBJ1-1, with 9 positions matching TRBD1. CDR3 length: 15 residues. Per the germline V gene, CDR1 is MNHNY and CDR2 is SVGAGI (reference sequence). Trimming took 5 bases from V and 4 from J; bases not matched to a gene: 8. The CDR3 coding sequence is TGTGCCAGCAGTACCACAGGGGGCGGTGGCACTGAAGCTTTCTTT. Encoded protein: CASSTTGGGGTEAFF.

V gene TRBV10-3 combines with J gene TRBJ2-5; 7 nucleotides align to TRBD1. V was clipped by 6 bases and J by 3 bases; unmatched bases: 10. The germline gives CDR1 ENHRY, CDR2 SYGVKD. This CDR3 spans 15 amino acids. The CDR3 loop reads CAISQTLQGKETQYF. CDR3 DNA: TGTGCCATCAGCCAAACCTTACAGGGGAAAGAGACCCAGTACTTC.

The rearrangement links TRBV7-5 to TRBJ2-5; no DNA check was done on the table's D call, TRBD2. TRBV7-5 is labeled a pseudogene. The length of the CDR3 is 17 residues. CDR3 sequence: CARSFQGLAGGDGTQYF. CDR3 DNA: TGTGCCAGAAGCTTTCAGGGACTAGCGGGGGGGGACGGGACCCAGTACTTC.

The rearrangement joins TRBV30 to TRBJ1-5, with D uncertain. The CDR3 totals 12 residues. Germline V lookup: CDR1 GTSNPN, CDR2 SVGIG (reference sequence). V lost 1 base and J 4 bases, leaving 5 bases between the germline ends. The chain's CDR3 is CAWSAPNQPQHF. In nucleotides, the CDR3 is TGTGCCTGGAGTGCCCCTAATCAGCCCCAGCATTTT.

The chain carries TRBV15 and TRBJ2-7, with D unclear. Trimming took off 5 bases at V and 6 bases at J, with 14 bases between the two ends. The CDR3 loop spans 13 amino acids. CDR1 and CDR2 (germline): LNHNV, YYDKDF (reference sequence). CDR3 region: CATSSPPRSEQYF. The CDR3 bases are TGTGCCACCAGCTCTCCCCCGAGATCCGAGCAGTACTTC. The full variable domain, in which reference TRBV15 and TRBJ2-7 provide the parts outside the CDR3, is DAMVIQNPRYQVTQFGKPVTLSCSQTLNHNVMYWYQQKSSQAPKLLFHYYDKDFNNEADTPDNFQSRRPNTSFCFLDIRSPGLGDTAMYLCATSSPPRSEQYFGPGTRLTVT.

This clone was seen only a few times. The gene calls are TRBV5-6 and TRBJ2-7; 8 nucleotides line up with TRBD1. Per germline, CDR1 SGHDT and CDR2 YYEEEE. The CDR3 is 13 residues long. Trimming removed 4 bases from V and 5 bases from J; junction bases left unmatched: 5. CDR3 sequence reads: CASSEVRGHEQYF. In nucleotides, the CDR3 is TGTGCCAGCAGCGAGGTCAGGGGGCACGAGCAGTACTTC.

The chain is built from TRBV7-9 and TRBJ2-1, with D perhaps matching TRBD1 (5 bases). Germline-derived CDR1 and CDR2 are SEHNR and FQNEAQ (reference sequence). The CDR3 is 13 amino acids. V dropped 4 bases and J dropped 6 bases, with 10 bases sitting between them. CDR3 nucleotide sequence: TGTGCCAGCAGCTCCCAGGGAAGCAATGAGCAGTTCTTC. This sequence encodes CASSSQGSNEQFF.

The rearrangement links TRBV4-1 to TRBJ2-7, with 9 positions matching TRBD1. The CDR3 has 16 amino acids. Germline V gene lookup returns CDR1 MGHRA and CDR2 YSYEKL. J lost 2 bases, V lost 4 bases, and 9 bases had no gene match. CDR3 in DNA: TGCGCCAGCAGCCTATATCCCGGGACAGGGACCTACGAGCAGTACTTC. Its translation is CASSLYPGTGTYEQYF.

The chain couples TRBV27 to TRBJ2-7, with D possibly being TRBD2 (6 bases). V lost 4 bases and J 4 bases, leaving 14 bases between the germline ends. The germline V gene encodes CDR1 MNHEY and CDR2 SMNVEV (reference sequence). This CDR3 is 14 amino acids long. CDR3 region: CASSYTVGGYEQYF. The CDR3 region has the DNA TGTGCCAGCAGTTACACCGTCGGGGGATACGAGCAGTACTTC.

This chain links TRBV5-1 with TRBJ2-2, with 9 nucleotides matching TRBD1. V lost 1 base to trimming and J lost 5 bases; unmatched junction nucleotides: 3. Germline values: CDR1 SGHRS, CDR2 YFSETQ. The CDR3 is made up of 15 amino acids. The CDR3: CASSLTGGRTGELFF. The CDR3 DNA reads TGCGCCAGCAGCTTGACAGGGGGCCGGACCGGGGAGCTGTTTTTT.

The V and J genes are TRBV4-2 and TRBJ2-1; weak D call: TRBD2 (6 bases). The CDR3 loop spans 17 amino acids. Trimming shortened V by 0 bases and J by 5 bases, and 17 bases separated the two germline ends. Per the germline V gene, CDR1 is LGHNA and CDR2 is YNFKEQ. The CDR3 bases are TGTGCCAGCAGCCAAGAATACCGGGACTTTCCTAACAATGAGCAGTTCTTC. It is translated as CASSQEYRDFPNNEQFF.

The gene calls are TRBV27 and TRBJ1-6; D is perhaps TRBD1 (5 bases). With 4 bases removed from V and 6 bases from J, the gap between germline ends came to 10 bases. Germline values: CDR1 MNHEY, CDR2 SMNVEV (reference sequence). CDR3 length: 14 residues. The CDR3 DNA reads TGTGCCAGCAGTTATAGGGGCGCTAATTCACCCCTCCACTTT. Residues: CASSYRGANSPLHF.

Comments on this clone: The junction departs from germline at one end; a sequencing error may be responsible. The rearrangement uses TRBV7-7 and TRBJ2-3; tentative D call: TRBD2 (5 bases). There are 12 residues in the CDR3. Germline CDR1 reads SSHAT; CDR2 reads FNYEAQ (reference sequence). CDR3 loop: CASSGDSDTQYF. As DNA, the CDR3 is TGTGCTAGCAGCGGAGACTCGGATACGCAGTATTTT.

V is TRBV19 and J is TRBJ1-2; D may be TRBD1 (5 bases). Germline CDR1 and CDR2: LNHDA and SQIVND (reference sequence). The CDR3 is made up of 17 amino acids. Trimming removed 7 bases at V and 8 bases at J, with 29 bases between. CDR3 sequence: CASNPSALRSRAGGYTF. As DNA, the CDR3 is TGTGCCAGTAACCCCTCTGCCCTTAGGAGTCGGGCAGGGGGCTACACCTTC.

This chain connects TRBV9 to TRBJ2-5; possibly TRBD1 for D (6 bases). The germline V gene encodes CDR1 SGDLS and CDR2 YYNGEE. CDR3 size: 13 residues. Deletions cut 0 bases from V and 4 bases from J, with 7 bases between. As DNA, the CDR3 is TGTGCCAGCAGCGTAGACAGGGTAGAGACCCAGTACTTC. Protein sequence: CASSVDRVETQYF.

The chain combines TRBV2 with TRBJ1-5, with a weak D call TRBD1 (5 bases). The length of the CDR3 is 14 residues. The V and J ends lost 8 bases and 10 bases respectively, with 21 bases between them. The germline gives CDR1 SNHLY, CDR2 FYNNEI. The CDR3 here is CASWGDITREPQHF. Here the CDR3 DNA reads TGTGCCAGCTGGGGGGATATCACCAGGGAACCCCAGCATTTT.

V and J are TRBV5-4 and TRBJ2-1; 8 bases map to TRBD2. This CDR3 is 16 amino acids long. With V trimmed by 2 bases and J by 2 bases, 6 bases remained unmatched. CDR1 is SGHNT, CDR2 YYREEE, per germline (reference sequence). CDR3 in DNA: TGTGCCAGCAGCTTCAAAGCGGGGGATACCTACAATGAGCAGTTCTTC. Protein sequence: CASSFKAGDTYNEQFF.

V gene TRBV7-2 combines with J gene TRBJ2-7; D ambiguous. The CDR3 has 14 amino acids. Germline values: CDR1 SGHTA, CDR2 FQGNSA. V gave up 0 bases and J gave up 2 bases, with 8 bases separating them. The CDR3 region has the DNA TGTGCCAGCAGCTTAGCTGGCGGTACCTACGAGCAGTACTTC. Encoded protein: CASSLAGGTYEQYF.

A few counts support this clone. The chain carries TRBV12-5 and TRBJ1-6, with D unresolved. CDR3 length equals 15 residues. Germline V gene lookup returns CDR1 LGHNT and CDR2 FRNRAP. Trimming removed 0 bases at V and 10 bases at J, with 13 bases between. The DNA for the CDR3 is TGTGCTAGTGGTTTGGTAGTCTCGGGTTTGTCACCCCTCCACTTT. Protein: CASGLVVSGLSPLHF.

This clone was recorded once. V is TRBV27 and J is TRBJ1-1; D gene uncertain. V was pared by 6 bases and J by 1 base, with 12 bases between. The CDR3 sequence is 14 residues long. Germline-derived CDR1 and CDR2 are MNHEY and SMNVEV (reference sequence). The CDR3 nucleotides read TGTGCCAGCAGACCTATTACCGGGAACACTGAAGCTTTCTTT. Translating gives CASRPITGNTEAFF.

There are a few counts of this clone. This chain's CDR3 is CASTLTRGGVSGYTF. CDR3 DNA: TGTGCCAGTACCCTCACTCGGGGGGGCGTGAGTGGCTACACCTTC. The J gene is TRBJ1-2, the V gene TRBV19; perhaps TRBD1 as D (6 bases). Germline CDR1 reads LNHDA; CDR2 reads SQIVND (reference sequence). The length of the CDR3 is 15 residues. V lost 7 bases and J lost 7, with 22 bases in between.